The 20 T cell receptor beta chains listed next were all sequenced from one sample in a study of Ad26.COV2.S vaccination and SARS-CoV-2 variants. The repertoire was sequenced with immunoSEQ multiplex PCR; TCRdb's copy has only in-frame clones and lacks some. The sample includes about half a million clones, approximately 90% of them seen just once. The treatment: about 20 received Ad26.COV2.S at low or high dose, single or two shots; 5 received placebo; per-sample allocation not given. Sampling occurred on day 63 after the first vaccine or placebo injection. This sample comprised peripheral blood, obtained in a trial of Ad26.COV2.S vaccine versus placebo. These receptors all come from a person aged 18-60 years who received the Ad26.COV2.S COVID-19 vaccine or a placebo.

This clone has a handful of counts. J is TRBJ1-5 and V is TRBV30; D call uncertain. The V gene's germline CDR1 is GTSNPN and CDR2 SVGIG (reference sequence). The ends were cut back, 0 bases at V and 7 bases at J, with 16 bases in the middle. The CDR3 runs to 15 residues. CDR3 sequence: CAWSVMDHGDQPQHF. DNA of the CDR3: TGTGCCTGGAGTGTAATGGACCACGGCGACCAGCCCCAGCATTTT. Complete variable domain (other parts from reference TRBV30 and TRBJ1-5): SQTIHQWPATLVQPVGSPLSLECTVEGTSNPNLYWYRQAAGRGLQLLFYSVGIGQISSEVPQNLSASRPQDRQFILSSKKLLLSDSGFYLCAWSVMDHGDQPQHFGDGTRLSIL.

The chain uses TRBV27 and TRBJ2-1; D is undetermined. Germline lookup yields CDR1 MNHEY and CDR2 SMNVEV (reference sequence). This CDR3 comprises 16 residues. V was clipped by 5 bases and J by 0 bases, with 14 bases between them. CDR3: CASSVDGSSSYNEQFF. CDR3 nucleotides: TGTGCCAGCAGTGTGGACGGATCCAGCTCCTACAATGAGCAGTTCTTC.

This chain connects TRBV4-3 to TRBJ2-5; TRBD1 matches 8 bases. Germline values: CDR1 LGHNA, CDR2 YSLEER. The CDR3 is 16 amino acids. The V and J ends lost 3 bases and 4 bases, in that order; junction bases with no gene match: 10. The CDR3 DNA sequence: TGCGCCAGCAGCCAGGGCAGACAGGGGATTGGAGAGACCCAGTACTTC. Translating it yields CASSQGRQGIGETQYF.

The V call is TRBV6-1, the J call TRBJ1-1; D uncertain. CDR1 is MNHNS, CDR2 SASEGT, per germline. Trimming took off 3 bases at V and 1 base at J, with 18 bases between the two ends. This CDR3 is built from 17 residues. The chain's CDR3 is CASSDPKGRLKNTEAFF. The CDR3 nucleotides read TGTGCCAGCAGTGACCCAAAAGGACGGTTAAAGAACACTGAAGCTTTCTTT.

This chain connects TRBV4-3 to TRBJ2-7; tentative D call: TRBD2 (5 bases). The V and J ends lost 0 bases and 6 bases respectively, with 15 bases between them. The length of the CDR3 is 15 residues. The germline CDR1 and CDR2 sequences are LGHNA and YSLEER. CDR3 protein: CASSQDRSSEVEQYF. The DNA for the CDR3 is TGCGCCAGCAGCCAAGATCGGAGTAGCGAGGTCGAGCAGTACTTC.

This clone was recorded a few times. A junction boundary mismatches the germline segment, possibly from a read error. The chain carries TRBV4-1 and TRBJ1-3, with D unresolved. Germline V gene lookup returns CDR1 MGHRA and CDR2 YSYEKL. The length of the CDR3 is 10 residues. CDR3 loop: CASSPPRWHF. CDR3 sequence (DNA): TGCGCCAGCAGCCCGCCCCGGTGGCATTTT.

In its sample, this clone was seen a few times. This chain joins TRBV2 and TRBJ1-3; D is uncertain. The CDR3 totals 13 residues. CDR1 and CDR2 (germline): SNHLY, FYNNEI. V was cut by 4 bases and J by 0 bases, with 4 bases left in between. Written as DNA, the CDR3 is TGTGCCAGCAGTGCGTCCTCTGGAAACACCATATATTTT. It is translated as CASSASSGNTIYF.

The chain joins TRBV18 to TRBJ1-1; 10 bases match TRBD1. CDR1 and CDR2 from the germline V gene are KGHSH and LQKENI. CDR3 length: 15 residues. J gave up 1 base and V 6 bases, and 5 bases lay outside the gene matches. For the CDR3, the DNA is TGTGCCAGCTCGACAGGGGGCTCAGGGAACACTGAAGCTTTCTTT. Amino acid sequence: CASSTGGSGNTEAFF. Together with reference TRBV18 and TRBJ1-1, the CDR3 gives the full variable domain: NAGVMQNPRHLVRRRGQEARLRCSPMKGHSHVYWYRQLPEEGLKFMVYLQKENIIDESGMPKERFSAEFPKEGPSILRIQQVVRGDSAAYFCASSTGGSGNTEAFFGQGTRLTVV.

The V gene is TRBV6-1, the J gene TRBJ2-2, with unresolved D. The CDR3 loop spans 13 amino acids. V lost 0 bases to trimming and J lost 4 bases, with 3 bases between them. Germline CDR1 is MNHNS and CDR2 is SASEGT. For the CDR3, the DNA is TGTGCCAGCAGTGAAGCGTTCACCGGGGAGCTGTTTTTT. This codes for CASSEAFTGELFF.

The rearrangement joins TRBV19 to TRBJ2-7; D is perhaps TRBD1 or TRBD2 (6 bases each). Between the trimmed V and J ends, which lost 3 bases and 3 bases, there was a span of 15 bases. The CDR3 totals 15 residues. CDR1 and CDR2 from the germline V gene are LNHDA and SQIVND (reference sequence). The CDR3 DNA is TGTGCCAGTAGTATGGGAGGACAGAATATCTACGAGCAGTACTTC. Translation gives CASSMGGQNIYEQYF.

J is TRBJ1-3 and V is TRBV18; TRBD1 might be the D (5 bases). The CDR3 is 15 amino acids. Germline loops: CDR1 KGHSH, CDR2 LQKENI. V shed 6 bases and J shed 0 bases, with 12 bases lying between them. CDR3 bases: TGTGCCAGCTCCGGGACGTCTTTCTCTGGAAACACCATATATTTT. This codes for CASSGTSFSGNTIYF.

V gene TRBV25-1 combines with J gene TRBJ1-1; a possible D gene is TRBD1 (6 bases). Germline V gene lookup returns CDR1 MGHDK and CDR2 SYGVNS. The CDR3 is made up of 13 amino acids. Trimming removed 2 bases from V and 11 bases from J, with 15 bases in between. This CDR3 reads CASSENWGLVAFF. CDR3 DNA: TGTGCCAGCAGTGAAAACTGGGGGCTCGTGGCTTTCTTT.

The V call is TRBV9, the J call TRBJ2-2; D is possibly TRBD2 (6 bases). The ends were cut back, 0 bases at V and 4 bases at J, with 13 bases in the middle. The germline V gene encodes CDR1 SGDLS and CDR2 YYNGEE. The CDR3 consists of 16 residues. The CDR3 nucleotides are TGTGCCAGCAGCGTAGTTAGGGCGGGAAGCACCGGGGAGCTGTTTTTT. The encoded protein is CASSVVRAGSTGELFF.

There are many counts of this clone. The V call is TRBV19, the J call TRBJ2-1; TRBD2 aligns across 11 bases. CDR1 and CDR2 from the germline V gene are LNHDA and SQIVND (reference sequence). The CDR3 contains 14 residues. V lost 7 bases and J lost 9; bases outside the gene matches: 8. CDR3 in amino acids: CASTHYSGRGEQFF. For the CDR3, the DNA is TGTGCCAGTACCCATTATAGCGGGAGGGGTGAGCAGTTCTTC.

V gene TRBV19 combines with J gene TRBJ2-7; possibly TRBD1 for D (5 bases). Per the germline V gene, CDR1 is LNHDA and CDR2 is SQIVND (reference sequence). This CDR3 comprises 14 residues. Trimming took off 5 bases at V and 3 bases at J, with 14 bases between the two ends. The CDR3 DNA reads as TGTGCCAGTAGTTCGGCAGGGCAGGGCTACGAGCAGTACTTC. Translating it yields CASSSAGQGYEQYF. Full variable domain (outside the CDR3, taken from reference TRBV19 and TRBJ2-7): DGGITQSPKYLFRKEGQNVTLSCEQNLNHDAMYWYRQDPGQGLRLIYYSQIVNDFQKGDIAEGYSVSREKKESFPLTVTSAQKNPTAFYLCASSSAGQGYEQYFGPGTRLTVT.

For this clone: Different DNA sequences within this sample yield the same CDR3. This chain joins TRBV15 and TRBJ1-5, with 10 bases aligning to TRBD1. The V gene's germline CDR1 is LNHNV and CDR2 YYDKDF (reference sequence). The CDR3 covers 16 residues. The trim removed 1 base at V and 2 bases at J, leaving 2 bases unmatched. The CDR3 bases are TGTGCCACCAGCAGAGGCGGGACAGGGGGCAATCAGCCCCAGCATTTT. It codes for CATSRGGTGGNQPQHF.

The V and J genes are TRBV7-3 and TRBJ1-2, with D unclear. The ends were cut back, 1 base at V and 2 bases at J, with 11 bases in the middle. From germline, CDR1 is SGHTA and CDR2 FQGTGA. The CDR3 length is 15 residues. Written as DNA, the CDR3 is TGTGCCAGCAGCTTAAGTGGGAGGAGCAACTATGGCTACACCTTC. Its translation: CASSLSGRSNYGYTF.

This sequence joins TRBV4-1 and TRBJ2-1; 11 positions match TRBD2. The CDR3 contains 16 residues. The V segment lost 1 base and the J segment 4 bases; nucleotides outside the gene matches: 3. Germline V CDR1 and CDR2: MGHRA, YSYEKL. CDR3 in DNA: TGCGCCAGCAGCCAAGTGGGACTAGCGGAGTACAATGAGCAGTTCTTC. Its translation is CASSQVGLAEYNEQFF.

V is TRBV6-5 and J is TRBJ2-3; TRBD2 is a possible D gene (5 bases). Germline V gene data show CDR1 as MNHEY and CDR2 as SVGAGI. The CDR3 loop spans 14 amino acids. V was pared by 6 bases and J by 0 bases, with 10 bases between. This chain's CDR3 is CASRRDYSTDTQYF. The CDR3 DNA follows: TGTGCCAGCAGGCGAGACTACAGCACAGATACGCAGTATTTT.

The gene calls are TRBV5-4 and TRBJ1-3, with no clear D. The CDR3 is 14 amino acids. Deletions cut 0 bases from V and 0 bases from J, with 4 bases between. Germline assignment: CDR1 SGHNT and CDR2 YYREEE (reference sequence). The CDR3 sequence is CASSLGRSGNTIYF. CDR3 in DNA: TGTGCCAGCAGCTTGGGTCGCTCTGGAAACACCATATATTTT.